The 30 T cell receptor beta chains reported below all come from one sample, sequenced in a study of blood T cell repertoires in COVID-19. The repertoire was sequenced with immunoSEQ multiplex PCR; TCRdb's copy has only in-frame clones and lacks some. The table lists about 300,000 clones, 65% to 85% of them singletons. The sample taken for sequencing was peripheral blood. The origin of the receptors is a human donor with COVID-19, enrolled during active disease. The donor label of this sample is uncertain.

J is TRBJ2-1 and V is TRBV3-1 (or the pseudogene TRBV3-2); D is perhaps TRBD2 (5 bases). This CDR3 is built from 16 residues. The V gene's germline CDR1 is LGHDT and CDR2 YNNKEL (reference sequence). V was clipped by 2 bases and J by 2 bases, with 13 bases between them. In nucleotides, the CDR3 is TGTGCCAGCAGCCAAAAGGACTCACCCACCTACAATGAGCAGTTCTTC. Translation gives CASSQKDSPTYNEQFF.

The chain has TRBV19 and TRBJ2-1, with 11 bases matching TRBD2. Trimming cost V 5 bases and J 4 bases; bases outside gene matches: 13. Germline V CDR1 and CDR2: LNHDA, SQIVND (reference sequence). The CDR3 spans 18 residues. DNA of the CDR3: TGTGCCAGTAGTTCGCAGCCGGGACTAGCGGACTTATACAATGAGCAGTTCTTC. It is translated as CASSSQPGLADLYNEQFF.

The V call is TRBV5-1, the J call TRBJ1-1; weak D call: TRBD1 (5 bases). The CDR3 extends over 15 amino acids. Germline assignment: CDR1 SGHRS and CDR2 YFSETQ. V was pared by 4 bases and J by 0 bases, with 13 bases between. CDR3 coding DNA: TGCGCCAGCAGCCGAACTACAGGAATGAACACTGAAGCTTTCTTT. Amino acids: CASSRTTGMNTEAFF.

V and J are TRBV5-4 and TRBJ2-7, with 9 bases identical to TRBD2. This CDR3 has 16 amino acids. Trimming at V came to 5 bases and at J to 4 bases, leaving 13 bases not matched to a gene. Germline-derived CDR1 and CDR2 are SGHNT and YYREEE (reference sequence). The CDR3 loop is CASSPSPLAGPYEQYF. CDR3 nucleotide sequence: TGTGCCAGCAGTCCGTCCCCCCTAGCGGGACCGTACGAGCAGTACTTC.

The rearrangement uses TRBV30 and TRBJ1-5, with TRBD1 matching 9 bases. V gave up 7 bases and J gave up 4 bases; unmatched junction bases: 8. The germline V gene has CDR1 GTSNPN and CDR2 SVGIG (reference sequence). The CDR3 sequence is 14 residues long. The CDR3 reads CAYRGQGPNQPQHF. Written as DNA, the CDR3 is TGTGCCTATAGGGGACAGGGCCCAAATCAGCCCCAGCATTTT. Full variable domain (missing parts from reference TRBV30 and TRBJ1-5): SQTIHQWPATLVQPVGSPLSLECTVEGTSNPNLYWYRQAAGRGLQLLFYSVGIGQISSEVPQNLSASRPQDRQFILSSKKLLLSDSGFYLCAYRGQGPNQPQHFGDGTRLSIL.

This clone is a singleton in its sample. CDR3 sequence: CASSEAGQGRPNQPQHF. Written as DNA, the CDR3 is TGTGCCAGCAGTGAAGCGGGACAGGGGCGGCCCAATCAGCCCCAGCATTTT. The J gene is TRBJ1-5, the V gene TRBV6-1; TRBD1 matches 10 bases. This CDR3 comprises 17 residues. Germline assignment: CDR1 MNHNS and CDR2 SASEGT. V lost 0 bases, J lost 3 bases, and 5 bases stayed unmatched.

V and J are TRBV27 and TRBJ2-1; TRBD2 matches at 9 bases. CDR1 and CDR2 from the germline V gene are MNHEY and SMNVEV (reference sequence). CDR3 length: 16 residues. The CDR3 coding sequence is TGTGCGTCCCGGGGAGTCGGCGGGAGGGCCCGCAATGAGCAGTTCTTC. It is translated as CASRGVGGRARNEQFF.

The gene calls are TRBV6-5 and TRBJ2-1; 12 nucleotides match TRBD2. This CDR3 comprises 16 residues. Looked up from germline, CDR1 is MNHEY and CDR2 is SVGAGI. Germline trimming cut 2 bases from V and 8 bases from J; bases unmatched to any gene: 7. In DNA, the CDR3 is TGTGCCAGCAGTTACGTGAGACTAGCGGGAGAATATGAGCAGTTCTTC. It encodes CASSYVRLAGEYEQFF.

The chain is built from TRBV18 and TRBJ1-1; D uncertain. The ends were cut back, 0 bases at V and 1 base at J, with 12 bases in the middle. The CDR3 has 16 residues. CDR1 and CDR2 from the germline V gene are KGHSH and LQKENI. The CDR3 DNA reads TGTGCCAGCTCACCACCGTTAGGTTCGGGGAACACTGAAGCTTTCTTT. Translating gives CASSPPLGSGNTEAFF.

The chain links TRBV9 to TRBJ2-1; 9 bases line up with TRBD2. Germline assignment: CDR1 SGDLS and CDR2 YYNGEE. Germline trimming cut 3 bases from V and 3 bases from J; bases unmatched to any gene: 4. This CDR3 region has 15 residues. In DNA, the CDR3 is TGTGCCAGCAGCGACCTAGCGGGAAACTACAATGAGCAGTTCTTC. Its translation: CASSDLAGNYNEQFF.

Concerning this clone itself: Additional DNA sequences in this sample encode the identical CDR3. V and J are TRBV9 and TRBJ1-3; possible D gene TRBD1, 6 bases. Trimming pared 0 bases from V and 7 bases from J, leaving 11 bases between. CDR3 length: 14 amino acids. CDR1 and CDR2 from the germline V gene are SGDLS and YYNGEE. The CDR3 is CASSVDREGNTIYF. DNA of the CDR3: TGTGCCAGCAGCGTAGACAGGGAAGGTAACACCATATATTTT.

The chain couples TRBV3-1 (or the pseudogene TRBV3-2) to TRBJ2-3; D might be TRBD2 (6 bases). This CDR3 comprises 18 residues. Germline V gene lookup returns CDR1 LGHDT and CDR2 YNNKEL (reference sequence). Trimming stripped 4 bases from V and 2 bases from J, with 22 bases between. The CDR3 loop is CASSPDYHPSPHTDTQYF. The CDR3 DNA reads as TGTGCCAGCAGCCCGGACTACCACCCCTCCCCACACACAGATACGCAGTATTTT.

This rearrangement joins TRBV7-2 to TRBJ2-7; 7 nucleotides line up with TRBD2. The CDR3 sequence is 14 residues long. V trimming: 2 bases; J trimming: 4 bases; junction bases outside the gene matches: 5. Germline CDR1 and CDR2: SGHTA and FQGNSA. CDR3 residues: CASSLLASGYEQYF. CDR3 sequence (DNA): TGTGCCAGCAGCTTATTGGCTAGCGGTTACGAGCAGTACTTC.

J is TRBJ2-7 and V is TRBV5-1; TRBD1 might be the D (6 bases). The germline V gene has CDR1 SGHRS and CDR2 YFSETQ. This CDR3 is 14 amino acids long. Trimming took 2 bases from V and 5 from J, leaving 14 bases between them. CDR3: CASSFTPQGDEQYF. The CDR3 coding sequence is TGCGCCAGCAGCTTTACCCCACAGGGAGACGAGCAGTACTTC.

The V gene is TRBV12-5, the J gene TRBJ1-5; tentatively, D is TRBD1 (6 bases). V lost 0 bases and J 3 bases, leaving 21 bases between the germline ends. Germline CDR1 is LGHNT and CDR2 is FRNRAP. CDR3 length: 19 amino acids. The CDR3 DNA reads as TGTGCTAGTGGTTTGGTATTCACTATTGGGGGGGACATCAATCAGCCCCAGCATTTT. This encodes CASGLVFTIGGDINQPQHF.

The chain uses TRBV20-1 and TRBJ2-5; weak D call: TRBD2 (6 bases). Germline V gene sequence: CDR1 DFQATT, CDR2 SNEGSKA (reference sequence). The CDR3 has 11 amino acids. Trimming stripped 5 bases from V and 3 bases from J, with 7 bases between. CDR3 bases: TGCAGTGCTTCTAGCGAAGAGACCCAGTACTTC. It specifies CSASSEETQYF.

The chain uses TRBV6-4 and TRBJ1-6; TRBD1 matches at 7 bases. J lost 1 base, V lost 2 bases, and 17 bases had no gene match. The length of the CDR3 is 21 residues. Per the germline V gene, CDR1 is MRHNA and CDR2 is SNTAGT. This CDR3 reads CASSDHTYQRVRGSYNSPLHF. CDR3 DNA: TGTGCCAGCAGTGACCATACGTACCAGCGCGTCAGGGGGTCCTATAATTCACCCCTCCACTTT.

The chain couples TRBV6-1 to TRBJ2-1, with 9 nucleotides matching TRBD2. The CDR3 extends over 15 amino acids. Germline V gives CDR1 MNHNS, CDR2 SASEGT. V dropped 1 base and J dropped 8; count of bases not matched to a gene: 6. CDR3 region: CASSEVSGSLYEQFF. CDR3 nucleotides: TGTGCCAGCAGTGAAGTTAGCGGGAGCTTGTATGAGCAGTTCTTC.

The chain joins TRBV28 to TRBJ1-2, with D tentatively TRBD1 (6 bases). This CDR3 comprises 15 residues. V was shortened by 6 bases and J by 0 bases, with 14 bases between the two germline ends. CDR1 is MDHEN and CDR2 is SYDVKM in the germline V gene. CDR3 nucleotide sequence: TGTGCCAGCAGGACCCCGGACAGAGCTAACTATGGCTACACCTTC. Its translation is CASRTPDRANYGYTF.

The chain links TRBV27 to TRBJ2-5, with 8 bases fitting TRBD1. The CDR3 is 13 amino acids. Germline V CDR1 and CDR2: MNHEY, SMNVEV (reference sequence). Trimming took 7 bases from V and 4 from J; bases not matched to a gene: 5. The DNA of the CDR3 is TGTGCCAGCACGGACAGGGTAACAGAGACCCAGTACTTC. Amino acid sequence: CASTDRVTETQYF.

The genes are TRBV19 and TRBJ2-7, with TRBD2 as a possible D gene (6 bases). Trimming left V 8 bases short and J 1 base short, with 18 bases between. Germline lookup yields CDR1 LNHDA and CDR2 SQIVND (reference sequence). The CDR3 has 15 amino acids. The CDR3, as DNA: TGTGCCAGTCGACCTGACGGGAGTGGGTCCTACGAGCAGTACTTC. Translated, it gives CASRPDGSGSYEQYF.

This chain uses TRBV9 with TRBJ2-2; D may be TRBD1 (6 bases). Germline CDR1 and CDR2: SGDLS and YYNGEE. The ends were cut back, 0 bases at V and 2 bases at J, with 11 bases in the middle. There are 16 residues in the CDR3. The CDR3 region is CASSVGAGANTGELFF. The CDR3 DNA sequence: TGTGCCAGCAGCGTAGGGGCAGGGGCAAACACCGGGGAGCTGTTTTTT.

DNA for the CDR3: TGTGCCAGCAGCTTGGGCGCCTACGAGCAGTACTTC. This sequence encodes CASSLGAYEQYF. This chain uses TRBV5-5 with TRBJ2-7; D gene unclear. The ends were cut back, 0 bases at V and 2 bases at J, with 3 bases in the middle. This CDR3 spans 12 amino acids. CDR1 is SGHKS and CDR2 is YYEKEE in the germline V gene (reference sequence).

The V call is TRBV4-3, the J call TRBJ1-3; D unresolved. The V end lost 0 bases, the J end lost 2 bases, and 8 bases lay between the germline ends. Germline values: CDR1 LGHNA, CDR2 YSLEER. This CDR3 region has 15 residues. CDR3 nucleotide sequence: TGCGCCAGCAGCCAAGATACGAGGACTGGAAACACCATATATTTT. This gives the protein CASSQDTRTGNTIYF.

V gene TRBV18 combines with J gene TRBJ2-1, with 11 nucleotides matching TRBD2. This CDR3 has 16 residues. Trimming cost V 2 bases and J 4 bases; bases outside gene matches: 4. Per germline, CDR1 KGHSH and CDR2 LQKENI. This chain's CDR3 is CASSPILAGGYNEQFF. CDR3 nucleotides: TGTGCCAGCTCACCAATTCTAGCGGGAGGTTACAATGAGCAGTTCTTC.

This chain connects TRBV19 to TRBJ2-5, with 7 bases fitting TRBD2. Germline CDR1 is LNHDA and CDR2 is SQIVND (reference sequence). This CDR3 is 14 amino acids long. With V trimmed by 3 bases and J by 5 bases, 6 bases remained unmatched. The CDR3 bases are TGTGCCAGTAGTATCGGTGTGGGAGGGGAGACCCAGTACTTC. It translates to CASSIGVGGETQYF. Full variable domain (outside the CDR3, taken from reference TRBV19 and TRBJ2-5): DGGITQSPKYLFRKEGQNVTLSCEQNLNHDAMYWYRQDPGQGLRLIYYSQIVNDFQKGDIAEGYSVSREKKESFPLTVTSAQKNPTAFYLCASSIGVGGETQYFGPGTRLLVL.

J is TRBJ2-5 and V is TRBV5-1; unclear D gene. The CDR3 is 14 residues long. V dropped 7 bases and J dropped 2 bases, with 15 bases sitting between them. Germline loops: CDR1 SGHRS, CDR2 YFSETQ. CDR3 bases: TGCGCCAGCCGCGTGTCTGGAGATCAAGAGACCCAGTACTTC. Protein sequence: CASRVSGDQETQYF. Supplemented by reference TRBV5-1 and TRBJ2-5, the full variable domain reads KAGVTQTPRYLIKTRGQQVTLSCSPISGHRSVSWYQQTPGQGLQFLFEYFSETQRNKGNFPGRFSGRQFSNSRSEMNVSTLELGDSALYLCASRVSGDQETQYFGPGTRLLVL.

This clone was observed a handful of times. The rearrangement joins TRBV7-9 to TRBJ2-5; D is possibly TRBD1 (6 bases). The CDR3 runs to 15 residues. Trimming cost V 5 bases and J 5 bases, with 18 bases left between them. Germline V gene lookup returns CDR1 SEHNR and CDR2 FQNEAQ (reference sequence). CDR3 bases: TGTGCCAGCAGCCCGACCGGGACACGCGGCGAGACCCAGTACTTC. Protein: CASSPTGTRGETQYF.

In the case of this clone: One end of the junction varies from germline; a read error may be responsible. The gene calls are TRBV7-7 and TRBJ2-3; D is perhaps TRBD2 (6 bases). This CDR3 is 14 amino acids long. Per the germline V gene, CDR1 is SSHAT and CDR2 is FNYEAQ (reference sequence). CDR3: CASSPGTRTDTQYF. Written as DNA, the CDR3 is TGTGCTAGCAGCCCCGGGACTCGCACAGATACGCAGTATTTT.

This sequence joins TRBV6-5 and TRBJ2-1; TRBD2 matches 13 bases. The CDR3 has 15 residues. The V and J ends lost 6 bases and 10 bases, in that order; junction bases with no gene match: 9. CDR1 MNHEY and CDR2 SVGAGI come from the germline V gene. CDR3 DNA sequence: TGTGCCAGCAGAATGACTAGCGGGAGGTTAAAGGAGCAGTTCTTC. Translating it yields CASRMTSGRLKEQFF.